The 25 T cell receptor beta chains presented below share a single source sample, sequenced in a study of cytomegalovirus exposure and HLA in healthy donors. This PCR relied on a set of 60 Vbeta primers and 13 Jbeta primers. The protocol was immunoSEQ multiplex PCR, while the TCRdb copy is restricted to in-frame clones and leaves out a portion. Among under 200,000 clones listed, around 82% were seen once. Sequencing was performed on PBMCs. The source of these receptors is a boy younger than 10 in good health and CMV-seronegative.

The V and J genes are TRBV29-1 and TRBJ2-3, with 11 bases that match TRBD1. The germline V gene has CDR1 SQVTM and CDR2 ANQGSEA. V lost 4 bases and J lost 5; bases outside the gene matches: 8. CDR3 size: 15 residues. The CDR3 is CSVARTGGIRDTQYF. DNA of the CDR3: TGCAGCGTTGCCAGGACAGGGGGCATTAGAGATACGCAGTATTTT.

This clone was counted a few times. The DNA for the CDR3 is TGCAGCGTTGAATCACAGGGAGACGGCTACACCTTC. Amino acid sequence: CSVESQGDGYTF. The chain has TRBV29-1 and TRBJ1-2; maybe TRBD1 (6 bases). This CDR3 comprises 12 residues. The V gene's germline CDR1 is SQVTM and CDR2 ANQGSEA. The ends were cut back, 2 bases at V and 8 bases at J, with 12 bases in the middle.

The rearrangement joins TRBV11-3 to TRBJ2-4; a possible D gene is TRBD1 (5 bases). V was shortened by 5 bases and J by 6 bases, with 11 bases between the two germline ends. CDR1 and CDR2 (germline): SGHNT, YENEEA. The CDR3 has 13 residues. CDR3 loop: CASSAVGANIQYF. As DNA, the CDR3 is TGTGCCAGCAGCGCCGTAGGGGCAAACATTCAGTACTTC.

The genes are TRBV5-1 and TRBJ2-5, with TRBD1 matching 7 bases. Germline V gene data show CDR1 as SGHRS and CDR2 as YFSETQ. The length of the CDR3 is 13 residues. V dropped 4 bases and J dropped 2; count of bases not matched to a gene: 2. This CDR3 reads CASSLGQQETQYF. Here the CDR3 DNA reads TGCGCCAGCAGCCTGGGACAGCAAGAGACCCAGTACTTC.

This clone was recorded once. The chain combines TRBV9 with TRBJ2-7, with 7 bases identical to TRBD1. The junction had 10 bases not matched to a gene; V was cut back by 2 bases and J by 5 bases. The germline gives CDR1 SGDLS, CDR2 YYNGEE. The length of the CDR3 is 15 residues. The CDR3 region is CASSVSSRGNDEQYF. As DNA, the CDR3 is TGTGCCAGCAGCGTCAGTAGCAGGGGGAATGACGAGCAGTACTTC.

CDR3 sequence: CASSQDTVAEYEQFF. The CDR3 DNA reads as TGCGCCAGCAGCCAAGATACGGTAGCCGAATATGAGCAGTTCTTC. This chain joins TRBV4-1 and TRBJ2-1; D not resolved. Germline CDR1 MGHRA, CDR2 YSYEKL. Trimming pared 0 bases from V and 8 bases from J, leaving 14 bases between. This CDR3 region has 15 residues.

The CDR3 is CASSEVEGRAHEQYF. The CDR3 DNA follows: TGTGCCAGCAGTGAAGTGGAGGGCAGGGCCCACGAGCAGTACTTC. The rearrangement joins TRBV6-1 to TRBJ2-7, with D possibly TRBD2 on 6 matching bases. The germline V and J ends were trimmed by 1 base and 5 bases, with 15 bases remaining between them. CDR3 length: 15 amino acids. Per the germline V gene, CDR1 is MNHNS and CDR2 is SASEGT.

The V and J genes are TRBV19 and TRBJ1-2; D not certain. Trimming removed 6 bases at V and 5 bases at J, with 13 bases between. Germline V CDR1 and CDR2: LNHDA, SQIVND (reference sequence). This CDR3 has 13 amino acids. The CDR3 region is CASRNTELYGYTF. The CDR3, as DNA: TGTGCCAGTAGAAATACTGAGCTTTATGGCTACACCTTC.

The chain has TRBV14 and TRBJ1-2; TRBD1 matches 7 bases. V trimming: 6 bases; J trimming: 4 bases; junction bases outside the gene matches: 5. The germline V gene encodes CDR1 SGHDN and CDR2 FVKESK. The CDR3 runs 13 residues. The CDR3 nucleotides read TGTGCCAGCAGGCTACAGGGGTCCTATGGCTACACCTTC. Protein sequence: CASRLQGSYGYTF.

The rearrangement uses TRBV7-9 and TRBJ2-7; 14 nucleotides line up with TRBD2. The CDR3 is made up of 14 amino acids. V dropped 5 bases and J dropped 9; count of bases not matched to a gene: 6. CDR1 is SEHNR, CDR2 FQNEAQ, per germline (reference sequence). This CDR3 reads CASSIGLAGGGQYF. DNA for the CDR3: TGTGCCAGCAGCATCGGACTAGCGGGAGGTGGGCAGTACTTC.

V usage is TRBV7-2 and J usage is TRBJ1-3; no firm D call. Trimming removed 5 bases at V and 0 bases at J, with 14 bases between. The germline CDR1 and CDR2 sequences are SGHTA and FQGNSA. This CDR3 has 16 amino acids. The CDR3: CASSTRLGSSGNTIYF. The DNA for the CDR3 is TGTGCCAGCAGCACTCGACTGGGGAGCTCTGGAAACACCATATATTTT.

With regard to this clone: At one boundary the junction diverges from the germline segment, which might be a read error. J is TRBJ1-1 and V is TRBV30; 7 nucleotides agree with TRBD1. The CDR3 contains 11 residues. Germline CDR1 and CDR2: GTSNPN and SVGIG (reference sequence). The DNA for the CDR3 is TGTGCCTGGAGTGACGGGACAGAAAAAGAATTT. Its protein product is CAWSDGTEKEF.

This clone was detected only once. The V call is TRBV5-1, the J call TRBJ2-7, with D possibly TRBD2 on 5 matching bases. V shed 1 base and J shed 4 bases, with 15 bases lying between them. The CDR3 consists of 15 residues. CDR1 is SGHRS, CDR2 YFSETQ, per germline. The CDR3 DNA follows: TGCGCCAGCAGCTTGCAAGTTAGTGAGGGTTACGAGCAGTACTTC. Its protein is CASSLQVSEGYEQYF. Variable domain in full (rest from reference TRBV5-1 and TRBJ2-7): KAGVTQTPRYLIKTRGQQVTLSCSPISGHRSVSWYQQTPGQGLQFLFEYFSETQRNKGNFPGRFSGRQFSNSRSEMNVSTLELGDSALYLCASSLQVSEGYEQYFGPGTRLTVT.

The CDR3 region is CASSYTGARTDTQYF. Here the CDR3 DNA reads TGTGCCAGCAGCTATACAGGGGCGAGGACAGATACGCAGTATTTT. The J gene is TRBJ2-3, the V gene TRBV11-2; 7 bases agree with TRBD1. The CDR3 sequence is 15 residues long. Germline CDR1 reads SGHAT; CDR2 reads FQNNGV. V was pared by 4 bases and J by 3 bases, with 7 bases of the junction left unmatched.

This chain links TRBV19 with TRBJ1-5, with unresolved D. Germline lookup yields CDR1 LNHDA and CDR2 SQIVND (reference sequence). V lost 3 bases and J lost 4, with 7 bases in between. This CDR3 is built from 13 residues. The CDR3 is CASSIAGNQPQHF. The CDR3 DNA follows: TGTGCCAGTAGTATCGCGGGGAATCAGCCCCAGCATTTT.

This chain links TRBV6-1 with TRBJ2-3; 10 bases fit TRBD2. Germline values: CDR1 MNHNS, CDR2 SASEGT. This CDR3 has 16 residues. Trimming at V came to 1 base and at J to 1 base, leaving 2 bases not matched to a gene. The CDR3 DNA sequence: TGTGCCAGCAGTGAAGTACTAGCGGGGCGCACAGATACGCAGTATTTT. Protein: CASSEVLAGRTDTQYF.

CDR3 in amino acids: CASTLSGGGQPQHF. The CDR3 DNA reads as TGTGCCAGCACCCTTTCAGGGGGCGGGCAGCCCCAGCATTTT. This chain connects TRBV6-1 to TRBJ1-5, with 8 bases identical to TRBD1. CDR1 is MNHNS and CDR2 is SASEGT in the germline V gene. Trimming took 7 bases from V and 7 from J; bases not matched to a gene: 9. This CDR3 has 14 amino acids.

The chain joins TRBV10-2 to TRBJ2-7, with 8 bases fitting TRBD1. Per germline, CDR1 WSHSY and CDR2 SAAADI. J lost 4 bases, V lost 6 bases, and 5 bases had no gene match. The CDR3 is 13 residues long. The CDR3 loop is CASRDRGGYEQYF. In DNA, the CDR3 is TGCGCCAGCAGAGACAGGGGTGGTTACGAGCAGTACTTC.

The V gene is TRBV30, the J gene TRBJ2-5, with 8 bases aligning to TRBD2. V shed 4 bases and J 5 bases; nucleotides not matched to a gene: 6. CDR1 is GTSNPN and CDR2 is SVGIG in the germline V gene (reference sequence). The CDR3 has 13 amino acids. The CDR3 coding sequence is TGTGCCTGGACTGGACTAGCTGGTGAGACCCAGTACTTC. This gives the protein CAWTGLAGETQYF.

About this clone itself: An end of the junction differs from the germline gene, which may be a read error. This chain connects TRBV5-1 to TRBJ2-1, with D hard to call. Germline V gene lookup returns CDR1 SGHRS and CDR2 YFSETQ. CDR3 length equals 13 residues. CDR3 coding DNA: TGCGCCAGCAGCTTAAGTTCCGAGAGGTTGTGGCTCTTC. Translated, it gives CASSLSSERLWLF.

This chain joins TRBV9 and TRBJ2-2; D unclear. The length of the CDR3 is 12 residues. Germline V gives CDR1 SGDLS, CDR2 YYNGEE. V gave up 4 bases and J gave up 6 bases, with 7 bases separating them. CDR3 loop: CASSLLAGELFF. CDR3 DNA sequence: TGTGCCAGCAGCTTACTCGCCGGGGAGCTGTTTTTT.

The rearrangement uses TRBV5-4 and TRBJ2-1; D gene uncertain. CDR1 is SGHNT, CDR2 YYREEE, per germline (reference sequence). V lost 4 bases to trimming and J lost 8 bases, with 16 bases between them. The CDR3 has 14 amino acids. The DNA for the CDR3 is TGTGCCAGCAGCCCTGGTGGAATCCGGGATGAGCAGTTCTTC. Its translation is CASSPGGIRDEQFF.

The J gene is TRBJ2-7, the V gene TRBV5-1; TRBD1 matches at 10 bases. Unmatched junction bases numbered 5, after V lost 2 bases and J lost 0 bases. This CDR3 spans 16 amino acids. Germline assignment: CDR1 SGHRS and CDR2 YFSETQ. The CDR3 DNA follows: TGCGCCAGCAGCTTAACCGGGACAGGGGTCTCCTACGAGCAGTACTTC. This codes for CASSLTGTGVSYEQYF.

V usage is TRBV18 and J usage is TRBJ1-1; perhaps TRBD1 as D (5 bases). The germline CDR1 and CDR2 sequences are KGHSH and LQKENI. The CDR3 is 15 amino acids. V lost 4 bases to trimming and J lost 6 bases, with 18 bases between them. CDR3 in amino acids: CASSRLGEVFAEAFF. The CDR3 DNA is TGTGCCAGCTCACGACTAGGGGAGGTGTTCGCTGAAGCTTTCTTT.

This chain links TRBV5-1 with TRBJ1-5; D unclear. Trimming stripped 4 bases from V and 9 bases from J, with 8 bases between. The CDR3 is 11 residues long. Germline CDR1 reads SGHRS; CDR2 reads YFSETQ. The CDR3 nucleotides read TGCGCCAGCAGCCCCGCGAGGCCCCAGCATTTT. Translated: CASSPARPQHF.